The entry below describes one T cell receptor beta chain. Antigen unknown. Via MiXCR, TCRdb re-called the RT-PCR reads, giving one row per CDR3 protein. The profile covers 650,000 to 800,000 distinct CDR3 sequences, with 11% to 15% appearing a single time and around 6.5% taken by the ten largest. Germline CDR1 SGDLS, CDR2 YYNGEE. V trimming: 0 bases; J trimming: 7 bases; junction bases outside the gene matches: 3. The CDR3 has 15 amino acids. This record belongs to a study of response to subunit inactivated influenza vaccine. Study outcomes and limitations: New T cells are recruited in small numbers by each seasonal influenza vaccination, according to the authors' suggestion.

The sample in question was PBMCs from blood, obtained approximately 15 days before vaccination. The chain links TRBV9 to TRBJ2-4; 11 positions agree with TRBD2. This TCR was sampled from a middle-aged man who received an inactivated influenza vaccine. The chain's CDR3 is CASSVGIAGGNIQYF. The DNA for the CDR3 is TGTGCCAGCAGCGTAGGGATAGCGGGGGGGAACATTCAGTACTTC. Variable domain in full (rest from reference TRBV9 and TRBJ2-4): DSGVTQTPKHLITATGQRVTLRCSPRSGDLSVYWYQQSLDQGLQFLIQYYNGEERAKGNILERFSAQQFPDLHSELNLSSLELGDSALYFCASSVGIAGGNIQYFGAGTRLSVL.